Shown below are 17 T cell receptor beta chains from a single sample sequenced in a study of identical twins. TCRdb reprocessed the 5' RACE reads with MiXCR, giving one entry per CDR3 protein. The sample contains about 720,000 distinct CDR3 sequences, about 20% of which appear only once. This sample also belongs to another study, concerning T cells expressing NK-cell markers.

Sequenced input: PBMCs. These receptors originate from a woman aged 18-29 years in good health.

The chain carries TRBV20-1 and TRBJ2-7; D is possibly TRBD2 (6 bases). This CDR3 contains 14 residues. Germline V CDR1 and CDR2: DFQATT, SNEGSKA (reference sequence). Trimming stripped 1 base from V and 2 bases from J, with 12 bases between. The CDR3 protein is CSARVGTGTYEQYF. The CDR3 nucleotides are TGCAGTGCTAGAGTGGGGACTGGGACCTACGAGCAGTACTTC.

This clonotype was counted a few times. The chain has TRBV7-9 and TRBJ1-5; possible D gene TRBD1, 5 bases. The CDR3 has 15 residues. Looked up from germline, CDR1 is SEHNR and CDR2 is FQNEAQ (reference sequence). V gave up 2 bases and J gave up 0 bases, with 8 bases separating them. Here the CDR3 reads CASSLMGGSNQPQHF. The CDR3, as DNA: TGTGCCAGCAGCTTAATGGGGGGTAGCAATCAGCCCCAGCATTTT.

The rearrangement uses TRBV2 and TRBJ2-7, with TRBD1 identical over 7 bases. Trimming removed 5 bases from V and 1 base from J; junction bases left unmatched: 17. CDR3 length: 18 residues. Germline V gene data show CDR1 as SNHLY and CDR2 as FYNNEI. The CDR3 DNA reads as TGTGCCAGCAGTCCGAGGCTCGGGACAGTACGGACTTCCTACGAGCAGTACTTC. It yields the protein CASSPRLGTVRTSYEQYF.

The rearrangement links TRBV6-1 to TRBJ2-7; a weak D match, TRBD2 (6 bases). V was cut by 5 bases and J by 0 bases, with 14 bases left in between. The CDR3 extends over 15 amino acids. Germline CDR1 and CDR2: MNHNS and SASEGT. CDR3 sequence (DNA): TGTGCCAGCAGTCCTAAGGTGCGGGGCTCCTACGAGCAGTACTTC. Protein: CASSPKVRGSYEQYF.

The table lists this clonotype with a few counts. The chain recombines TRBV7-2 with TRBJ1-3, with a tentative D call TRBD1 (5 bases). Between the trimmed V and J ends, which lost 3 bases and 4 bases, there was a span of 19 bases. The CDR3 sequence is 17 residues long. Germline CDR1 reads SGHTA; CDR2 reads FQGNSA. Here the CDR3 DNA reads TGTGCCAGCAGCTTTTGGGGCAGGGTTTTATCCGGAAACACCATATATTTT. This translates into CASSFWGRVLSGNTIYF. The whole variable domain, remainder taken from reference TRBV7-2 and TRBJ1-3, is GAGVSQSPSNKVTEKGKDVELRCDPISGHTALYWYRQSLGQGLEFLIYFQGNSAPDKSGLPSDRFSAERTGGSVSTLTIQRTQQEDSAVYLCASSFWGRVLSGNTIYFGEGSWLTVV.

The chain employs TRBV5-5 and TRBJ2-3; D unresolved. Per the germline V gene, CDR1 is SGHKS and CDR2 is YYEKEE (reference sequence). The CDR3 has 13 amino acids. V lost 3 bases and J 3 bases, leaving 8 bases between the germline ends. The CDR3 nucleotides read TGTGCCAGCAGCTCCCCAGCGACAGATACGCAGTATTTT. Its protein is CASSSPATDTQYF. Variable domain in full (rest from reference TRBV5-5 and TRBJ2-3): DAGVTQSPTHLIKTRGQQVTLRCSPISGHKSVSWYQQVLGQGPQFIFQYYEKEERGRGNFPDRFSARQFPNYSSELNVNALLLGDSALYLCASSSPATDTQYFGPGTRLTVL.

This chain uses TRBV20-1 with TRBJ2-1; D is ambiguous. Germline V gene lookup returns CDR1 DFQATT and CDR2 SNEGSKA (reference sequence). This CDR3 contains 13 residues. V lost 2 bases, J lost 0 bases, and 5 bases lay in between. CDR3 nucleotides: TGCAGTGCTAGATTTTCCTCCTACAATGAGCAGTTCTTC. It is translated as CSARFSSYNEQFF.

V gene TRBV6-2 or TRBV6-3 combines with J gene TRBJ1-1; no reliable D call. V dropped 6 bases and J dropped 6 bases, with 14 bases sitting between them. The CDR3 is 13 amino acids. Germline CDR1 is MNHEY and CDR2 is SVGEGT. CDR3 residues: CASSYGPGAEAFF. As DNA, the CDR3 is TGTGCCAGCAGCTACGGGCCTGGCGCTGAAGCTTTCTTT.

The CDR3 nucleotides are TGTGCCAGCAGCTTAGTTGGGAGGACGCAGTATTTT. It yields the protein CASSLVGRTQYF. The chain uses TRBV7-2 and TRBJ2-3; possibly TRBD2 for D (6 bases). V was clipped by 1 base and J by 9 bases, with 8 bases between them. CDR3 size: 12 residues. Germline lookup yields CDR1 SGHTA and CDR2 FQGNSA.

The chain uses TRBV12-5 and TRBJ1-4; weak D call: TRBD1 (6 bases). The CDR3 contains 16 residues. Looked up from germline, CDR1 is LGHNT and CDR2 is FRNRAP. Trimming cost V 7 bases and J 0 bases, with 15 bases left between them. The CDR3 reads CASETDRLATNEKLFF. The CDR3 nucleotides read TGTGCTAGTGAAACAGACAGGCTTGCAACTAATGAAAAACTGTTTTTT.

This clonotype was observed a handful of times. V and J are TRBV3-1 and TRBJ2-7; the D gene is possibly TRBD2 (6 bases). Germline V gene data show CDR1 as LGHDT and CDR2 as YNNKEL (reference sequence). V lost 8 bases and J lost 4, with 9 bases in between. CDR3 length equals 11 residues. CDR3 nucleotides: TGTGCCAGCGGCGGGACTTACGAGCAGTACTTC. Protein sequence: CASGGTYEQYF.

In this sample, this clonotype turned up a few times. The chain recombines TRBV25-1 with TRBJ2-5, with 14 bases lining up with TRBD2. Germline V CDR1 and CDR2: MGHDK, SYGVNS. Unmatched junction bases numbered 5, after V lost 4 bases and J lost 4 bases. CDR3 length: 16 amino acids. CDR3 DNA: TGTGCCAGCAGTGTCGGGACTAGCGGGAGAGGAGAGACCCAGTACTTC. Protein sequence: CASSVGTSGRGETQYF. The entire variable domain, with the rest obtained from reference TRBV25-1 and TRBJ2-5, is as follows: EADIYQTPRYLVIGTGKKITLECSQTMGHDKMYWYQQDPGMELHLIHYSYGVNSTEKGDLSSESTVSRIRTEHFPLTLESARPSHTSQYLCASSVGTSGRGETQYFGPGTRLLVL.

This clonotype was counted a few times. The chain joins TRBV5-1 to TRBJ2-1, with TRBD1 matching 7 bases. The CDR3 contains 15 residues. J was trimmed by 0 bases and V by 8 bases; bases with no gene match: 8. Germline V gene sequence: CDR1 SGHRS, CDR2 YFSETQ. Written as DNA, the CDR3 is TGCGCCAGTCGTAAGGGGGACAGCTCCTACAATGAGCAGTTCTTC. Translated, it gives CASRKGDSSYNEQFF.

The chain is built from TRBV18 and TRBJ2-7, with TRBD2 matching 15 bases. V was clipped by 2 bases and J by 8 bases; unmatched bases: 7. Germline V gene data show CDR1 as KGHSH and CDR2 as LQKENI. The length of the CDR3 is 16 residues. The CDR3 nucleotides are TGTGCCAGCTCACCATCCCGGACTAGCGGGGGGGATCAGCAGTACTTC. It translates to CASSPSRTSGGDQQYF.

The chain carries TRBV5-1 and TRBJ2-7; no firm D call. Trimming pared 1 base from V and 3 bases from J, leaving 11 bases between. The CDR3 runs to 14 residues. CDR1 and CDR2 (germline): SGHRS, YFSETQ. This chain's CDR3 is CASSLSGRFYEQYF. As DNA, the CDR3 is TGCGCCAGCAGCTTGAGTGGGCGGTTCTACGAGCAGTACTTC.

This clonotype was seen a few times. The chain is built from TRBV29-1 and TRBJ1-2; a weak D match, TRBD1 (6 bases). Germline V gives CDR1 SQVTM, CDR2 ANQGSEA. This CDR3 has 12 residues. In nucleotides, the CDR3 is TGCAGTGCACAGGGACCTAACTATGGCTACACCTTC. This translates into CSAQGPNYGYTF.

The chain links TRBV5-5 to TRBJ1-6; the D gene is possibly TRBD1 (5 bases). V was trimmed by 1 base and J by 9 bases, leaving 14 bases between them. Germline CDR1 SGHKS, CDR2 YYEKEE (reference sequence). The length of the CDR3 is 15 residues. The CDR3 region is CASSLIAGRSSPLHF. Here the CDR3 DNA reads TGTGCCAGCAGCTTGATAGCAGGGCGCTCTTCACCCCTCCACTTT.